Below, 28 T cell receptor beta chains from the same sample are listed, as sequenced in a study of T cells in Graves' hyperthyroidism and ophthalmopathy. Amplification yielded TCR beta CDR3 regions, with RNA transcripts as the source. During a first-round RT-PCR of the TCR CDR3, the HTBI primer set was used. Via MiXCR, TCRdb re-called the multiplex PCR reads, giving one row per CDR3 protein. The sample holds approximately 610,000 distinct CDR3 sequences, about 15% seen once. The sequenced material came from blood. The receptors originated from a woman aged 40 to 49 with Graves' ophthalmopathy.

J is TRBJ2-7 and V is TRBV12-3 or TRBV12-4; 8 bases are a match to TRBD2. The CDR3 has 16 residues. V shed 6 bases and J 3 bases; nucleotides not matched to a gene: 13. This chain's CDR3 is CASRTPGGAGDYEQYF. The CDR3 coding sequence is TGTGCCAGCAGGACCCCGGGGGGGGCAGGAGACTACGAGCAGTACTTC.

The rearrangement links TRBV7-3 to TRBJ2-2; D perhaps matches TRBD2 (6 bases). The germline V gene has CDR1 SGHTA and CDR2 FQGTGA. This CDR3 contains 14 residues. The V gene lost 5 bases and the J gene lost 1 base, with 8 bases spanning the gap. The CDR3 DNA sequence: TGTGCCAGCAGCGGCGGGGAGAACACCGGGGAGCTGTTTTTT. Amino acid sequence: CASSGGENTGELFF.

The table lists this clonotype with many counts. The chain employs TRBV6-2 or TRBV6-3 and TRBJ2-7, with 11 bases fitting TRBD2. The CDR3 is 19 residues long. V gave up 1 base and J gave up 7 bases; unmatched junction bases: 18. Germline V gene data show CDR1 as MNHEY and CDR2 as SVGEGT. The CDR3 DNA sequence: TGTGCCAGCAGTTACTTCTGGACACCTTATAGCGGGAGGGCGCCTGAGCAGTACTTC. This codes for CASSYFWTPYSGRAPEQYF.

This clonotype has a count of ten or more. This chain uses TRBV10-3 with TRBJ2-7; 12 bases align to TRBD1. V was pared by 6 bases and J by 3 bases, with 6 bases of the junction left unmatched. This CDR3 comprises 15 residues. From germline, CDR1 is ENHRY and CDR2 SYGVKD. CDR3 nucleotide sequence: TGTGCCATCAGCAAGGGACAGGGGGCGGGCTACGAGCAGTACTTC. Translating it yields CAISKGQGAGYEQYF.

This chain links TRBV27 with TRBJ2-7; 8 nucleotides match TRBD2. After removal of 4 bases from V and 2 bases from J, the junction contained 4 bases not matched to a gene. The length of the CDR3 is 14 residues. From germline, CDR1 is MNHEY and CDR2 SMNVEV (reference sequence). This CDR3 is CASSWVAGTYEQYF. For the CDR3, the DNA is TGTGCCAGCAGTTGGGTAGCGGGGACCTACGAGCAGTACTTC.

This clonotype was seen repeatedly, ten times or more. The chain recombines TRBV2 with TRBJ2-7, with 7 bases matching TRBD1. The CDR3 covers 14 residues. V was clipped by 3 bases and J by 0 bases; unmatched bases: 2. Germline loops: CDR1 SNHLY, CDR2 FYNNEI. Here the CDR3 reads CASSDDRDSYEQYF. CDR3 nucleotide sequence: TGTGCCAGCAGTGATGACAGGGACTCCTACGAGCAGTACTTC.

This clonotype was seen repeatedly, ten times or more. V and J are TRBV19 and TRBJ2-1; 8 nucleotides line up with TRBD2. The CDR3 runs 17 residues. Per the germline V gene, CDR1 is LNHDA and CDR2 is SQIVND (reference sequence). The junction had 13 bases not matched to a gene; V was cut back by 4 bases and J by 5 bases. The CDR3 is CASSRGTSGSRNNEQFF. DNA for the CDR3: TGTGCCAGTAGTAGGGGTACGAGCGGGAGTCGGAACAATGAGCAGTTCTTC.

This clonotype was observed many times. The rearrangement uses TRBV13 and TRBJ1-1, with 10 bases identical to TRBD1. The CDR3 consists of 14 residues. V was clipped by 3 bases and J by 5 bases; unmatched bases: 3. In germline, CDR1 is PRHDT, CDR2 FYEKMQ (reference sequence). For the CDR3, the DNA is TGTGCCAGCAGCTTCCGGGACAGGGGAACTGAAGCTTTCTTT. It codes for CASSFRDRGTEAFF.

This clonotype came up many times. This chain uses TRBV29-1 with TRBJ1-1, with TRBD1 as a possible D gene (5 bases). Germline values: CDR1 SQVTM, CDR2 ANQGSEA. This CDR3 has 11 amino acids. V was shortened by 6 bases and J by 11 bases, with 16 bases between the two germline ends. The CDR3 loop reads CSVAVGWGAFF. The CDR3 DNA reads TGCAGCGTCGCCGTGGGGTGGGGCGCTTTCTTT.

The chain employs TRBV6-2 or TRBV6-3 and TRBJ2-7; TRBD2 aligns across 8 bases. The V and J ends lost 7 bases and 2 bases, in that order; junction bases with no gene match: 4. The CDR3 length is 13 residues. The germline CDR1 and CDR2 sequences are MNHEY and SVGEGT. In DNA, the CDR3 is TGTGCCAGCAACTGGCGGGAGGCCTACGAGCAGTACTTC. Protein product: CASNWREAYEQYF.

The chain uses TRBV27 and TRBJ1-1, with unresolved D. Germline-derived CDR1 and CDR2 are MNHEY and SMNVEV (reference sequence). V dropped 5 bases and J dropped 3 bases, with 7 bases sitting between them. This CDR3 comprises 12 residues. The CDR3 reads CASSALHTEAFF. The CDR3 DNA follows: TGTGCCAGCAGTGCCCTCCACACTGAAGCTTTCTTT.

This clonotype was detected ten times or more. This chain joins TRBV20-1 and TRBJ2-2; possible D gene TRBD2, 7 bases. The CDR3 sequence is 17 residues long. Germline V gives CDR1 DFQATT, CDR2 SNEGSKA (reference sequence). Trimming took off 0 bases at V and 6 bases at J, with 20 bases between the two ends. The CDR3 DNA sequence: TGCAGTGCTAGAGAAGTTTCGGGGGGCCATGCCGCCGGGGAGCTGTTTTTT. Translation: CSAREVSGGHAAGELFF.

The genes are TRBV30 and TRBJ2-5, with D perhaps TRBD1 (6 bases). V gave up 3 bases and J gave up 1 base, with 21 bases separating them. Germline values: CDR1 GTSNPN, CDR2 SVGIG (reference sequence). The CDR3 consists of 17 residues. DNA of the CDR3: TGTGCCTGGAGCGATAATGAGCCGAGGGGGTTCCAAGAGACCCAGTACTTC. Translated: CAWSDNEPRGFQETQYF.

In its sample, this clonotype was seen many times. The V and J genes are TRBV5-1 and TRBJ1-3, with unresolved D. CDR1 SGHRS and CDR2 YFSETQ come from the germline V gene. With 1 base removed from V and 0 bases from J, the gap between germline ends came to 8 bases. The CDR3 extends over 15 amino acids. CDR3 DNA: TGCGCCAGCAGCTTGTATGGGGACTCTGGAAACACCATATATTTT. Its protein product is CASSLYGDSGNTIYF.

This clonotype was counted ten times or more. The chain couples TRBV6-5 to TRBJ2-5, with a weak D call TRBD2 (5 bases). The CDR3 runs to 14 residues. Trimming cost V 9 bases and J 7 bases, with 21 bases left between them. CDR1 and CDR2 from the germline V gene are MNHEY and SVGAGI. CDR3 sequence reads: CASKESGSLATQYF. In DNA, the CDR3 is TGTGCCAGTAAGGAGTCGGGGAGTCTTGCGACCCAGTACTTC.

In its sample, this clonotype was seen many times. The chain recombines TRBV12-3 or TRBV12-4 with TRBJ2-2; D is perhaps TRBD2 (6 bases). The CDR3 loop spans 12 amino acids. Trimming took 6 bases from V and 13 from J, leaving 15 bases between them. CDR3 in amino acids: CASSTIEGGLFF. The CDR3 nucleotides read TGTGCCAGCAGCACGATTGAGGGAGGGCTGTTTTTT.

V usage is TRBV28 and J usage is TRBJ2-7; possibly TRBD1 for D (5 bases). Per germline, CDR1 MDHEN and CDR2 SYDVKM. The V and J ends lost 6 bases and 2 bases respectively, with 17 bases between them. This CDR3 is 15 amino acids long. CDR3 sequence reads: CASRPWGDGPYEQYF. The CDR3 DNA is TGTGCCAGCAGGCCATGGGGCGACGGACCCTACGAGCAGTACTTC.

This clonotype was observed many times. V gene TRBV30 combines with J gene TRBJ2-7; D is possibly TRBD1 (5 bases). CDR3 length: 13 residues. Germline loops: CDR1 GTSNPN, CDR2 SVGIG (reference sequence). V lost 3 bases and J 0 bases, leaving 9 bases between the germline ends. The CDR3 DNA reads TGTGCCTGGAGGCTGGACATCTCCTACGAGCAGTACTTC. It encodes CAWRLDISYEQYF.

This clonotype was seen a handful of times. This chain joins TRBV20-1 and TRBJ2-5; D is tentatively TRBD1 or TRBD2 (6 bases each). V shed 5 bases and J shed 5 bases, with 15 bases lying between them. This CDR3 comprises 13 residues. Germline V gene data show CDR1 as DFQATT and CDR2 as SNEGSKA (reference sequence). The CDR3 DNA reads as TGCAGTGCTCCAGGGGATCGGGGGGAGACCCAGTACTTC. Translation gives CSAPGDRGETQYF.

The chain links TRBV30 to TRBJ1-1, with D unresolved. This CDR3 comprises 14 residues. Trimming cost V 0 bases and J 0 bases, with 8 bases left between them. The V gene's germline CDR1 is GTSNPN and CDR2 SVGIG (reference sequence). Here the CDR3 DNA reads TGTGCCTGGAGTGTAACCAGCATGAACACTGAAGCTTTCTTT. This codes for CAWSVTSMNTEAFF. The entire variable domain, with the rest obtained from reference TRBV30 and TRBJ1-1, is as follows: SQTIHQWPATLVQPVGSPLSLECTVEGTSNPNLYWYRQAAGRGLQLLFYSVGIGQISSEVPQNLSASRPQDRQFILSSKKLLLSDSGFYLCAWSVTSMNTEAFFGQGTRLTVV.

This chain connects TRBV6-2 or TRBV6-3 to TRBJ2-7, with D perhaps TRBD2 (5 bases). Germline CDR1 MNHEY, CDR2 SVGEGT. V was cut by 0 bases and J by 3 bases, with 18 bases left in between. There are 17 residues in the CDR3. CDR3 DNA: TGTGCCAGCAGTTACTCGCCCCCTTACTCTGGGAGCTACGAGCAGTACTTC. Translated, it gives CASSYSPPYSGSYEQYF.

This clonotype was seen a few times. The genes are TRBV4-1 and TRBJ1-1; D is unresolved. Trimming left V 1 base short and J 1 base short, with 13 bases between. The CDR3 is made up of 16 amino acids. Germline V gene data show CDR1 as MGHRA and CDR2 as YSYEKL. CDR3 loop: CASSQVAAGRNTEAFF. The DNA for the CDR3 is TGCGCCAGCAGCCAAGTCGCCGCAGGCCGGAACACTGAAGCTTTCTTT.

The V gene is TRBV12-3 or TRBV12-4, the J gene TRBJ1-1; no clear D. Deletions cut 1 base from V and 7 bases from J, with 10 bases between. This CDR3 has 13 residues. As DNA, the CDR3 is TGTGCCAGCAGTTTAGTAAGGGCGAATGAAGCTTTCTTT. It yields the protein CASSLVRANEAFF.

This chain connects TRBV6-2 or TRBV6-3 to TRBJ1-1, with D unclear. CDR1 MNHEY and CDR2 SVGEGT come from the germline V gene. V was pared by 2 bases and J by 0 bases, with 10 bases between. The length of the CDR3 is 15 residues. CDR3 amino acids: CASSYRAGLNTEAFF. CDR3 in DNA: TGTGCCAGCAGTTACCGCGCAGGTTTGAACACTGAAGCTTTCTTT.

The chain carries TRBV12-3 or TRBV12-4 and TRBJ1-5, with D unclear. This CDR3 spans 14 amino acids. The V gene lost 3 bases and the J gene lost 6 bases, with 12 bases spanning the gap. Here the CDR3 reads CASSFTRGRQPQHF. DNA for the CDR3: TGTGCCAGCAGTTTCACCAGAGGTCGTCAGCCCCAGCATTTT.

The chain combines TRBV12-3 or TRBV12-4 with TRBJ2-5; TRBD2 matches at 14 bases. V dropped 5 bases and J dropped 2; count of bases not matched to a gene: 7. This CDR3 is 17 amino acids long. The CDR3 region is CASSRTTSGRGQETQYF. The CDR3 region has the DNA TGTGCCAGCAGTCGAACGACTAGCGGGAGGGGTCAAGAGACCCAGTACTTC.

In its sample, this clonotype was seen many times. The rearrangement joins TRBV20-1 to TRBJ2-5; 12 bases agree with TRBD2. This CDR3 comprises 16 residues. CDR1 DFQATT and CDR2 SNEGSKA come from the germline V gene (reference sequence). Losses at the gene ends were 1 base for V and 2 bases for J; bases not matched to a gene: 5. Written as DNA, the CDR3 is TGCAGTGCTAGAGTTGCTAGCGGGGGGGGACAAGAGACCCAGTACTTC. It encodes CSARVASGGGQETQYF.

This clonotype was detected many times. The chain employs TRBV30 and TRBJ1-2, with D unresolved. CDR3 length: 13 amino acids. V was pared by 0 bases and J by 5 bases, with 10 bases between. CDR1 is GTSNPN and CDR2 is SVGIG in the germline V gene (reference sequence). CDR3 bases: TGTGCCTGGAGTGTACTGAGGAATTATGGCTACACCTTC. It is translated as CAWSVLRNYGYTF.